The clone carrying this TCR beta chain was seen repeatedly, ten times or more. What it binds is unknown. This CDR3 has 14 residues. The junction had 5 bases not matched to a gene; V was cut back by 7 bases and J by 3 bases. Preparation of the TCRbeta library involved a method that used unique molecular identifiers. From the PCR reads, TCRdb called clonotypes with MiXCR, one entry per CDR3 protein. This table holds around 270,000 distinct CDR3 sequences, approximately 7.3% found once. These data come from a study of T-cell reconstitution after alpha-beta-depleted transplantation in children. Study conclusions and caveats: Some patients' high day-60 TCRbeta diversity was traced to surviving recipient T cells and thymic progenitors. Reported findings indicate that, about two months after transplant, alpha-beta T cells came from several hundred expanded clones, which were derived from non-depleted graft cells. Newly produced T cells mostly accounted for T-cell counts and diversity one year post-transplant.

The material sequenced was peripheral blood, taken 360 days after TCRalphabeta/CD19-depleted stem cell transplant. The sequence derives from a female patient aged 2-15 years who had a stem cell transplant for Fanconi anemia, so the T cells may come from the graft donor. The chain employs TRBV12-3 or TRBV12-4 and TRBJ2-2, with 7 bases aligning to TRBD1. Here the CDR3 DNA reads TGTGCCAGCATAAGGGACAGCTACACCGGGGAGCTGTTTTTT. Protein product: CASIRDSYTGELFF.